A selection of T cell receptor beta chains follows, all from one sample in a study of blood T cell repertoires in COVID-19. The assay was immunoSEQ multiplex PCR, and TCRdb's table has in-frame clones only and misses some. The sample contains 100,000 to 150,000 clones, more than 65% of which appear only once. The sample was peripheral blood. All receptors come from a woman aged 70-85 years with acute or convalescent COVID-19. CDR3s include the opening cysteine and the closing phenylalanine or tryptophan. The order of the fields is D gene, J gene, clone size, V gene, CDR3 DNA, CDR3 protein. The D gene is left open where the match is weak. Not all rows give a size; the values are once, few, many and, for expanded clones, a class.

d_call: .; j_call: TRBJ1-2; clone_size: few; v_call: TRBV28; cdr3_nt: TGTGCCAGCAGTTTAGCACAGGGTCGAGATGGCTACACCTTC; cdr3_aa: CASSLAQGRDGYTF
d_call: TRBD1; j_call: TRBJ1-2; clone_size: .; v_call: TRBV6-1; cdr3_nt: TGTGCCAGCAGTGAAGACCGGGACAGACAGAGATATGGAAGCTACACCTTC; cdr3_aa: CASSEDRDRQRYGSYTF
d_call: .; j_call: TRBJ2-1; clone_size: once; v_call: TRBV7-8; cdr3_nt: TGTGCCAGCAGCTTAGAGGCGGAGAGCTCCTACAATGAGCAGTTCTTC; cdr3_aa: CASSLEAESSYNEQFF
d_call: TRBD2; j_call: TRBJ2-1; clone_size: .; v_call: TRBV4-1; cdr3_nt: TGCGCCAGCAGCCAGGCCCCGGGACTAGCGGGAGGGGGGAATGAGCAGTTCTTC; cdr3_aa: CASSQAPGLAGGGNEQFF
d_call: TRBD1; j_call: TRBJ1-5; clone_size: .; v_call: TRBV10-2; cdr3_nt: TGCGCCAGCAGTGAAGGGGGCGGCCAGCCCCAGCATTTT; cdr3_aa: CASSEGGGQPQHF
d_call: TRBD2; j_call: TRBJ2-3; clone_size: few; v_call: TRBV7-9; cdr3_nt: TGTGCCAGCAGCTACAATACGGGACTAGGAGGCACAGATACGCAGTATTTT; cdr3_aa: CASSYNTGLGGTDTQYF
d_call: .; j_call: TRBJ1-3; clone_size: .; v_call: TRBV5-6; cdr3_nt: TGTGCCAGCAGCTTGGCACAGGGAGCTGGAAACACCATATATTTT; cdr3_aa: CASSLAQGAGNTIYF
d_call: TRBD2; j_call: TRBJ2-7; clone_size: .; v_call: TRBV4-1; cdr3_nt: TGCGCCAGCAGCCCGACGACTAGCGGGGAATACGAGCAGTACTTC; cdr3_aa: CASSPTTSGEYEQYF
d_call: .; j_call: TRBJ2-3; clone_size: .; v_call: TRBV28; cdr3_nt: TGTGCCAGCAGTTCGGTAGTAGCTGGCACAGATACGCAGTATTTT; cdr3_aa: CASSSVVAGTDTQYF
d_call: TRBD1; j_call: TRBJ1-6; clone_size: .; v_call: TRBV11-2; cdr3_nt: TGTGCCAGCAGCTGGGACAGCAATTCACCCCTCCACTTT; cdr3_aa: CASSWDSNSPLHF
d_call: .; j_call: TRBJ1-5; clone_size: .; v_call: TRBV19; cdr3_nt: TGTGCCAGTAGTATCGGCGGGGCTAACAATCAGCCCCAGCATTTT; cdr3_aa: CASSIGGANNQPQHF
d_call: .; j_call: TRBJ2-3; clone_size: few; v_call: TRBV11-2; cdr3_nt: TGTGCCAGCAGCCGAACGGGGGTATTAGGGACAGATACGCAGTATTTT; cdr3_aa: CASSRTGVLGTDTQYF
d_call: .; j_call: TRBJ2-5; clone_size: once; v_call: TRBV3-1/TRBV3-2; cdr3_nt: TGTGCCAGCAGCCAAGACTATCTGAGGACCCAGTACTTC; cdr3_aa: CASSQDYLRTQYF
d_call: .; j_call: TRBJ2-7; clone_size: .; v_call: TRBV2; cdr3_nt: TGTGCCAGCAAGGACAGATCCTACGAGCAGTACTTC; cdr3_aa: CASKDRSYEQYF
d_call: TRBD1; j_call: TRBJ2-3; clone_size: .; v_call: TRBV28; cdr3_nt: TGTGCCAGTGGGGGACAGGGTGCGGATACGCAGTATTTT; cdr3_aa: CASGGQGADTQYF
d_call: .; j_call: TRBJ2-7; clone_size: many; v_call: TRBV5-1; cdr3_nt: TGCGCCAGCAGCTTGGGACATCAACGCCCACAGGGCTACGAGCAGTACTTC; cdr3_aa: CASSLGHQRPQGYEQYF
d_call: TRBD1; j_call: TRBJ2-5; clone_size: .; v_call: TRBV4-2; cdr3_nt: TGTGCCAGCAGCTCCGGACAGGGCAGGAAAGAGACCCAGTACTTC; cdr3_aa: CASSSGQGRKETQYF
d_call: TRBD1; j_call: TRBJ2-3; clone_size: .; v_call: TRBV29-1; cdr3_nt: TGCAGCGCTCTCCTCCGGGACAGGGAAGATACGCAGTATTTT; cdr3_aa: CSALLRDREDTQYF
d_call: TRBD1; j_call: TRBJ2-5; clone_size: .; v_call: TRBV6-6; cdr3_nt: TGTGCCAGCAGTCCCCGAGACAGGGGACCACAAGAGACCCAGTACTTC; cdr3_aa: CASSPRDRGPQETQYF
d_call: .; j_call: TRBJ1-1; clone_size: .; v_call: TRBV7-2; cdr3_nt: TGTGCCAGCAGCTTTAGGGGTGGCACTGAAGCTTTCTTT; cdr3_aa: CASSFRGGTEAFF
d_call: .; j_call: TRBJ2-5; clone_size: .; v_call: TRBV19; cdr3_nt: TGTGCCAGTAGTACGCTAGGCCAAGAGACCCAGTACTTC; cdr3_aa: CASSTLGQETQYF
d_call: TRBD1; j_call: TRBJ1-6; clone_size: .; v_call: TRBV3-1/TRBV3-2; cdr3_nt: TGTGCCAGCAGCCGACAGGGGACACCCCTCCACTTT; cdr3_aa: CASSRQGTPLHF
d_call: .; j_call: TRBJ2-1; clone_size: .; v_call: TRBV7-3; cdr3_nt: TGTGCCAGCAGCCCTACGGGACTCTTCAATGAGCAGTTCTTC; cdr3_aa: CASSPTGLFNEQFF
d_call: TRBD2; j_call: TRBJ2-7; clone_size: .; v_call: TRBV28; cdr3_nt: TGTGCCAGCAGTCCGGGACTAGCGGGAGGGCGCGGCGAGCAGTACTTC; cdr3_aa: CASSPGLAGGRGEQYF
d_call: TRBD2; j_call: TRBJ2-3; clone_size: .; v_call: TRBV16; cdr3_nt: TGTGCCAGCAGCCAATCAAGACTAGCTGAAAGCACAGATACGCAGTATTTT; cdr3_aa: CASSQSRLAESTDTQYF
d_call: TRBD1; j_call: TRBJ1-1; clone_size: once; v_call: TRBV28; cdr3_nt: TGTGCCAGCAGTTTAACACAGGGGGCAGCTTTCTTT; cdr3_aa: CASSLTQGAAFF
d_call: .; j_call: TRBJ1-2; clone_size: .; v_call: TRBV7-2; cdr3_nt: TGTGCCAGCAGCCCAGACAGAGGACATGGCTACACCTTC; cdr3_aa: CASSPDRGHGYTF
d_call: TRBD1; j_call: TRBJ2-1; clone_size: .; v_call: TRBV6-5; cdr3_nt: TGTGCCAGCAGTTACTCGACAGGGGTCAATGAGCAGTTCTTC; cdr3_aa: CASSYSTGVNEQFF
d_call: TRBD2; j_call: TRBJ2-7; clone_size: once; v_call: TRBV29-1; cdr3_nt: TGCAGCGCCGGGACTATCGAGCAGTACTTC; cdr3_aa: CSAGTIEQYF
d_call: .; j_call: TRBJ1-2; clone_size: .; v_call: TRBV11-2; cdr3_nt: TGTGCCAGCAGCCCCGAGGGACTAGACTATGGCTACACCTTC; cdr3_aa: CASSPEGLDYGYTF
d_call: .; j_call: TRBJ1-4; clone_size: .; v_call: TRBV9; cdr3_nt: TGTGCCAGCAGTTCTAAATTCGCAACTAATGAAAAACTGTTTTTT; cdr3_aa: CASSSKFATNEKLFF
d_call: .; j_call: TRBJ2-1; clone_size: once; v_call: TRBV7-9; cdr3_nt: TGTGCCAGCAGCTTACGGCCAGGGGCTACGAGCTCCTACAATGAGCAGTTCTTC; cdr3_aa: CASSLRPGATSSYNEQFF
d_call: .; j_call: TRBJ1-5; clone_size: .; v_call: TRBV6-5; cdr3_nt: TGTGCCAGCAGCTTAGCCGATCAGCCCCAGCATTTT; cdr3_aa: CASSLADQPQHF
d_call: .; j_call: TRBJ1-1; clone_size: few; v_call: TRBV7-9; cdr3_nt: TGTGCCAGCAGCTTATGGTCAGGGGATAACACTGAAGCTTTCTTT; cdr3_aa: CASSLWSGDNTEAFF
d_call: .; j_call: TRBJ2-7; clone_size: .; v_call: TRBV4-1; cdr3_nt: TGCGCCAGCAGCCCAGCGGAGCAGGGGCCCTCCTACGAGCAGTACTTC; cdr3_aa: CASSPAEQGPSYEQYF
d_call: TRBD1; j_call: TRBJ1-2; clone_size: .; v_call: TRBV5-5; cdr3_nt: TGTGCCAGCAGTCGCGGACAGGGGGCATATTATGGCTACACCTTC; cdr3_aa: CASSRGQGAYYGYTF
d_call: .; j_call: TRBJ1-3; clone_size: .; v_call: TRBV9; cdr3_nt: TGTGCCAGCAGCGTAGGCGCGAGTGGAAACACCATATATTTT; cdr3_aa: CASSVGASGNTIYF
d_call: .; j_call: TRBJ1-2; clone_size: .; v_call: TRBV5-1; cdr3_nt: TGCGCCAGCAGCTTGGATGGACAGTCCTATGGCTACACCTTC; cdr3_aa: CASSLDGQSYGYTF
d_call: TRBD1; j_call: TRBJ1-4; clone_size: .; v_call: TRBV18; cdr3_nt: TGTGCCAGCTCAGCCAGGACAGGGGCCGAAAAACTGTTTTTT; cdr3_aa: CASSARTGAEKLFF
d_call: .; j_call: TRBJ2-2; clone_size: .; v_call: TRBV11-2; cdr3_nt: TGTGCCAGCAGCTTTAAATTCGGCACCGGGGAGCTGTTTTTT; cdr3_aa: CASSFKFGTGELFF
d_call: TRBD2; j_call: TRBJ2-5; clone_size: .; v_call: TRBV5-4; cdr3_nt: TGTGCCAGCAGCTTGGAAACTAGCGGGGGGGCGGGGACCCAGTACTTC; cdr3_aa: CASSLETSGGAGTQYF
d_call: .; j_call: TRBJ2-5; clone_size: .; v_call: TRBV6-2/TRBV6-3; cdr3_nt: TGTGCCAGCAGCCATGGTGGATGGGCGGGGCAAGAGACCCAGTACTTC; cdr3_aa: CASSHGGWAGQETQYF